This passage covers 20 T cell receptor beta chains from one sample sequenced in a study of blood T cell repertoires in COVID-19. The table came from immunoSEQ multiplex PCR; TCRdb's copy has only in-frame clones and leaves some out. Of 250,000 to 350,000 clones listed, 89% were seen once; the top ten hold 0.85% to 1%. The sample taken for sequencing was peripheral blood. The receptors were sampled from a woman in her thirties or forties who had recovered from COVID-19.

The chain is built from TRBV9 and TRBJ2-1, with 13 bases fitting TRBD2. V gave up 3 bases and J gave up 7 bases; unmatched junction bases: 7. This CDR3 comprises 16 residues. The germline V gene encodes CDR1 SGDLS and CDR2 YYNGEE. CDR3 loop: CASSARTSGRSNEQFF. The CDR3 coding sequence is TGTGCCAGCAGCGCAAGGACTAGCGGGAGATCGAATGAGCAGTTCTTC. The whole variable domain, filled in from reference TRBV9 and TRBJ2-1, reads DSGVTQTPKHLITATGQRVTLRCSPRSGDLSVYWYQQSLDQGLQFLIQYYNGEERAKGNILERFSAQQFPDLHSELNLSSLELGDSALYFCASSARTSGRSNEQFFGPGTRLTVL.

Worth noting for this clone: The same CDR3 can be traced to other DNA sequences in this sample. This chain uses TRBV6-1 with TRBJ1-2; no clear D gene. Germline CDR1 MNHNS, CDR2 SASEGT. V lost 3 bases, J lost 7 bases, and 9 bases lay in between. The CDR3 runs to 12 residues. The CDR3: CASSDRGRGYTF. For the CDR3, the DNA is TGTGCCAGCAGTGACCGAGGCCGTGGCTACACCTTC.

V gene TRBV5-1 combines with J gene TRBJ1-1; D might be TRBD1 (5 bases). Germline assignment: CDR1 SGHRS and CDR2 YFSETQ. V shed 2 bases and J shed 0 bases, with 8 bases lying between them. This CDR3 is built from 14 residues. The CDR3 region has the DNA TGCGCCAGCAGCTTACAGGTCATGAACACTGAAGCTTTCTTT. Amino acid sequence: CASSLQVMNTEAFF.

The rearrangement joins TRBV4-2 to TRBJ2-1, with D possibly TRBD1 on 5 matching bases. Trimming pared 1 base from V and 9 bases from J, leaving 16 bases between. This CDR3 spans 15 amino acids. The germline V gene encodes CDR1 LGHNA and CDR2 YNFKEQ. The CDR3 DNA sequence: TGTGCCAGCAGCCAAGTTCAGGGTTATACGGGTGAGCAGTTCTTC. This gives the protein CASSQVQGYTGEQFF.

The J gene is TRBJ2-7, the V gene TRBV11-2, with TRBD2 matching over 11 bases. J was trimmed by 2 bases and V by 0 bases; bases with no gene match: 3. CDR3 length: 16 amino acids. Germline V gives CDR1 SGHAT, CDR2 FQNNGV. CDR3 sequence reads: CASSLEPSGGPYEQYF. The CDR3 DNA follows: TGTGCCAGCAGCTTAGAACCTAGCGGGGGGCCCTACGAGCAGTACTTC.

The CDR3 DNA reads as TGCAGCGTTTCTAAGGACAGCAATGGCTACACCTTC. It translates to CSVSKDSNGYTF. The chain is built from TRBV29-1 and TRBJ1-2, with TRBD1 as a possible D gene (6 bases). V was shortened by 5 bases and J by 6 bases, with 13 bases between the two germline ends. The CDR3 spans 12 residues. Germline V lookup: CDR1 SQVTM, CDR2 ANQGSEA.

The chain recombines TRBV3-1 (or the pseudogene TRBV3-2) with TRBJ2-3; 8 bases are a match to TRBD1. The CDR3 is 18 amino acids. V trimming: 0 bases; J trimming: 5 bases; junction bases outside the gene matches: 13. Germline lookup yields CDR1 LGHDT and CDR2 YNNKEL (reference sequence). The CDR3 sequence: CASSQDQGTGLLLDTQYF. Written as DNA, the CDR3 is TGTGCCAGCAGCCAAGATCAGGGGACAGGTCTACTACTAGATACGCAGTATTTT.

This chain connects TRBV6-2 or TRBV6-3 to TRBJ2-3; D remains ambiguous. This CDR3 spans 14 amino acids. The germline V and J ends were trimmed by 0 bases and 4 bases, with 8 bases remaining between them. Germline CDR1 MNHEY, CDR2 SVGEGT. CDR3 loop: CASSYSTEADTQYF. The CDR3 DNA sequence: TGTGCCAGCAGTTACTCGACCGAGGCAGATACGCAGTATTTT.

The chain combines TRBV15 with TRBJ2-7; a possible D gene is TRBD2 (5 bases). The CDR3 has 16 amino acids. V was cut by 5 bases and J by 2 bases, with 19 bases left in between. Germline CDR1 reads LNHNV; CDR2 reads YYDKDF (reference sequence). CDR3 nucleotide sequence: TGTGCCACCAGCCCCTCCCCGGGGTTTAACGCCTACGAGCAGTACTTC. It translates to CATSPSPGFNAYEQYF.

V gene TRBV5-1 combines with J gene TRBJ1-6; TRBD1 matches 7 bases. Germline CDR1 SGHRS, CDR2 YFSETQ. Trimming took 4 bases from V and 7 from J; bases not matched to a gene: 5. The CDR3 runs to 14 residues. This chain's CDR3 is CASSIPDRNSPLHF. In nucleotides, the CDR3 is TGCGCCAGCAGCATCCCGGACAGGAATTCACCCCTCCACTTT.

V is TRBV28 and J is TRBJ2-7; a weak D match, TRBD2 (7 bases). The CDR3 sequence is 15 residues long. Germline values: CDR1 MDHEN, CDR2 SYDVKM. Trimming took 7 bases from V and 4 from J, leaving 20 bases between them. The CDR3: CASTLRGPGFYEQYF. CDR3 bases: TGTGCCAGCACCTTGCGGGGGCCGGGTTTTTACGAGCAGTACTTC.

The rearrangement links TRBV6-5 to TRBJ1-1; possible D gene TRBD1, 5 bases. The germline V and J ends were trimmed by 8 bases and 6 bases, with 13 bases remaining between them. The germline gives CDR1 MNHEY, CDR2 SVGAGI. The CDR3 runs to 12 residues. In DNA form, the CDR3 reads TGTGCCAGCGTACAGGTTTTCGCTGAAGCTTTCTTT. It yields the protein CASVQVFAEAFF.

The chain recombines TRBV3-1 (or the pseudogene TRBV3-2) with TRBJ1-5; weak D call: TRBD1 (5 bases). This CDR3 contains 15 residues. CDR1 and CDR2 (germline): LGHDT, YNNKEL (reference sequence). Trimming stripped 0 bases from V and 6 bases from J, with 12 bases between. This CDR3 reads CASSQDRGIGQPQHF. CDR3 nucleotide sequence: TGTGCCAGCAGCCAAGATCGGGGGATTGGTCAGCCCCAGCATTTT.

This chain joins TRBV5-1 and TRBJ2-1; D perhaps matches TRBD2 (6 bases). The CDR3 runs to 16 residues. Trimming took 0 bases from V and 4 from J, leaving 14 bases between them. Germline V CDR1 and CDR2: SGHRS, YFSETQ. The CDR3 sequence: CASSLDSPSDYNEQFF. CDR3 coding DNA: TGCGCCAGCAGCTTGGATTCCCCTAGCGATTACAATGAGCAGTTCTTC.

The CDR3 sequence: CARLLGVNTEAFF. The CDR3 bases are TGCGCCCGCCTCCTCGGGGTTAACACTGAAGCTTTCTTT. The V gene is TRBV10-1, the J gene TRBJ1-1; D remains unclear. This CDR3 comprises 13 residues. Trimming stripped 11 bases from V and 2 bases from J, with 15 bases between. The germline CDR1 and CDR2 sequences are WNHNN and SYGVQD (reference sequence).

The genes are TRBV9 and TRBJ2-2, with D possibly being TRBD1 (5 bases). From germline, CDR1 is SGDLS and CDR2 YYNGEE. This CDR3 is built from 17 residues. Trimming removed 0 bases from V and 5 bases from J, with 17 bases in between. This chain's CDR3 is CASSVGGLQGWTGELFF. CDR3 DNA: TGTGCCAGCAGCGTAGGAGGTCTCCAGGGATGGACCGGGGAGCTGTTTTTT.

The chain employs TRBV19 and TRBJ2-1, with TRBD2 matching 11 bases. This CDR3 comprises 17 residues. Trimming took 5 bases from V and 2 from J; bases not matched to a gene: 8. Germline-derived CDR1 and CDR2 are LNHDA and SQIVND (reference sequence). CDR3 DNA sequence: TGTGCCAGTAGTTCGCACCTGACTAGCGGGACCTACAATGAGCAGTTCTTC. It is translated as CASSSHLTSGTYNEQFF.

This CDR3 reads CASSPATTNEKLFF. The CDR3 DNA sequence: TGTGCCAGCAGTCCCGCTACAACTAATGAAAAACTGTTTTTT. The chain recombines TRBV28 with TRBJ1-4; D not certain. Germline CDR1 is MDHEN and CDR2 is SYDVKM. The CDR3 is made up of 14 amino acids. The V and J ends lost 5 bases and 0 bases respectively, with 7 bases between them.

The rearrangement uses TRBV29-1 and TRBJ2-7, with TRBD2 identical over 9 bases. Germline V lookup: CDR1 SQVTM, CDR2 ANQGSEA. V lost 0 bases, J lost 0 bases, and 3 bases stayed unmatched. The CDR3 has 15 amino acids. CDR3 coding DNA: TGCAGCGTTGAAGATGTTAGCGGGAGCTCCTACGAGCAGTACTTC. It translates to CSVEDVSGSSYEQYF.

The V and J genes are TRBV28 and TRBJ1-6; D uncertain. Between the trimmed V and J ends, which lost 3 bases and 5 bases, there was a span of 8 bases. Per germline, CDR1 MDHEN and CDR2 SYDVKM. CDR3 size: 14 residues. The CDR3: CASSFQANNSPLHF. The DNA for the CDR3 is TGTGCCAGCAGTTTTCAAGCAAATAATTCACCCCTCCACTTT.